This T cell receptor beta chain was observed in a study of blood T cell repertoires in COVID-19. Study in general: Samples taken during acute and convalescent COVID-19 were collected in the United States, Italy and Spain. PBMCs, B-cell-depleted T cells, or T cells were the source of the cDNA or gDNA that made up the material.

The method was immunoSEQ multiplex PCR; TCRdb's version includes in-frame clones alone and lacks a portion of them. The sample holds around 300,000 clones, more than 75% seen once. Germline V lookup: CDR1 LGHNA, CDR2 YNFKEQ. The CDR3 consists of 15 residues. With 4 bases clipped from V and 4 bases from J, the junction kept 6 bases outside the gene matches. Cohort allocation depended upon clinical history that participants reported. This chain joins TRBV4-2 and TRBJ2-1; 8 bases align to TRBD2. Specimen: PBMCs or T cells enriched from blood (not recorded which). The source of this sequence is a woman between 18 and 30 years old who had recovered from COVID-19. The CDR3 spells CASSLSGGLYNEQFF. CDR3 bases: TGTGCCAGCAGCCTCAGCGGGGGTCTGTACAATGAGCAGTTCTTC.